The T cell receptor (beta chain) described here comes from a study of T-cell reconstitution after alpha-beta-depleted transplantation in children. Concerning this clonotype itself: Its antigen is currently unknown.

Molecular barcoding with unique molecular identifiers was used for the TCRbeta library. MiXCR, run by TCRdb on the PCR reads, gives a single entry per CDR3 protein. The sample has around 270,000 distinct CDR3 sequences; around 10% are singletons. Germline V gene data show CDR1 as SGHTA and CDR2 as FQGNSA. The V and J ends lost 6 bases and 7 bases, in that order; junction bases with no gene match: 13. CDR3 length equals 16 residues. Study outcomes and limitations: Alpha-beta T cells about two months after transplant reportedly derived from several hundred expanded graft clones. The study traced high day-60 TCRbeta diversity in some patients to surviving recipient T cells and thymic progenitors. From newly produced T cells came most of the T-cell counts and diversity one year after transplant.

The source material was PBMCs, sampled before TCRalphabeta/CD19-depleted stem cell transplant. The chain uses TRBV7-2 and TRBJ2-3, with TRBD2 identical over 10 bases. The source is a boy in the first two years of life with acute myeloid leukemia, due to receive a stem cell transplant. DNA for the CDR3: TGTGCCAGCAGTTATAACGCCATAGCGGGGGGATATACGCAGTATTTT. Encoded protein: CASSYNAIAGGYTQYF.